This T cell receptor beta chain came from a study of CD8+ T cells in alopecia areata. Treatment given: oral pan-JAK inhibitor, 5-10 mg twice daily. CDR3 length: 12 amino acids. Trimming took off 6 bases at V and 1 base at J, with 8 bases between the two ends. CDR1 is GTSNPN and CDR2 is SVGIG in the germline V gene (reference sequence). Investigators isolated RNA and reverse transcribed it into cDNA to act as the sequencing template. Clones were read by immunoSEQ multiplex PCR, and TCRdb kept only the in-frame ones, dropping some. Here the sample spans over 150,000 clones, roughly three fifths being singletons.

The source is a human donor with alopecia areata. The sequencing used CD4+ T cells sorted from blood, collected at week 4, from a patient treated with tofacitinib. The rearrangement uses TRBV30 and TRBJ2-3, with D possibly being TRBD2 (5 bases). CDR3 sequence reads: CACAEGTDTQYF. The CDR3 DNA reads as TGTGCCTGTGCGGAGGGCACAGATACGCAGTATTTT.